The clone carrying this TCR beta chain came up once. What it recognizes is unknown. This specimen comes from a study of cytomegalovirus exposure and HLA in healthy donors. Study as a whole: Genotyping showed roughly 81% of a few hundred donors falling in the Caucasian-associated ancestry cluster.

Trimming stripped 4 bases from V and 7 bases from J, with 19 bases between. The length of the CDR3 is 16 residues. Germline CDR1 reads MNHEY; CDR2 reads SMNVEV (reference sequence). This PCR relied on a set of 60 Vbeta primers and 13 Jbeta primers. Profiled with immunoSEQ multiplex PCR; TCRdb holds only in-frame clones, not every one. The table lists 200,000 to 250,000 clones, approximately 84% of them singletons. Findings of the study overall: In a later analysis, parvovirus B19, influenza, CMV and Epstein-Barr virus appeared linked to several top co-occurrence clusters. According to the study, roughly 160 TCR beta chains were cytomegalovirus-associated. Through in vitro validation, three CMV-associated chains were shown to be specific for CMV antigens.

The specimen was PBMCs. This receptor was identified in a woman in her thirties or forties in good health and CMV-seronegative. The chain employs TRBV27 and TRBJ2-2; D is possibly TRBD2 (6 bases). The CDR3, as DNA: TGTGCCAGCAGTTCCCGGGGGAGGTTGCCGCTCGGGGAGCTGTTTTTT. Translating gives CASSSRGRLPLGELFF.